These 31 T cell receptor beta chains originate from one sample sequenced in a study of blood T cell repertoires in COVID-19. Assay used: immunoSEQ multiplex PCR; TCRdb lists only in-frame clones, some missing. The sample lists around 300,000 clones, approximately 83% seen once, with less than 2.5% in the top ten. The source material was peripheral blood. The receptor set was obtained from a woman aged 25 to 39 who had recovered from COVID-19.

This chain's CDR3 is CASSDQTGTYTDTQYF. As DNA, the CDR3 is TGTGCCAGCAGTGACCAAACGGGGACTTACACAGATACGCAGTATTTT. This chain joins TRBV25-1 and TRBJ2-3; D perhaps matches TRBD2 (6 bases). From germline, CDR1 is MGHDK and CDR2 SYGVNS. Trimming cost V 3 bases and J 2 bases, with 15 bases left between them. This CDR3 has 16 residues. Drawing the rest from reference TRBV25-1 and TRBJ2-3, the complete variable domain is EADIYQTPRYLVIGTGKKITLECSQTMGHDKMYWYQQDPGMELHLIHYSYGVNSTEKGDLSSESTVSRIRTEHFPLTLESARPSHTSQYLCASSDQTGTYTDTQYFGPGTRLTVL.

The V call is TRBV2, the J call TRBJ1-3, with D hard to call. The CDR3 consists of 13 residues. The germline CDR1 and CDR2 sequences are SNHLY and FYNNEI. V was trimmed by 8 bases and J by 4 bases, leaving 12 bases between them. CDR3 DNA sequence: TGTGCCAGCGAGGGCAGGTCGGGAAACACCATATATTTT. Encoded protein: CASEGRSGNTIYF.

This chain connects TRBV6-1 to TRBJ2-7, with 7 bases aligning to TRBD1. V lost 3 bases and J lost 2; bases outside the gene matches: 1. The CDR3 length is 13 residues. CDR1 MNHNS and CDR2 SASEGT come from the germline V gene. The CDR3 DNA follows: TGTGCCAGCAGTGAGGACAGGACCTACGAGCAGTACTTC. As protein: CASSEDRTYEQYF.

The gene calls are TRBV18 and TRBJ2-5; D call uncertain. CDR1 and CDR2 from the germline V gene are KGHSH and LQKENI. The CDR3 is 13 amino acids. Trimming took 4 bases from V and 1 from J, leaving 7 bases between them. CDR3 in amino acids: CASSQTVQETQYF. Here the CDR3 DNA reads TGTGCCAGCTCACAAACGGTCCAAGAGACCCAGTACTTC.

The chain carries TRBV28 and TRBJ2-1; TRBD1 matches 7 bases. The length of the CDR3 is 16 residues. V lost 3 bases and J lost 0; bases outside the gene matches: 5. Germline V gene data show CDR1 as MDHEN and CDR2 as SYDVKM. The CDR3, as DNA: TGTGCCAGCAGTTTTGGGGGACAGAGCTCCTACAATGAGCAGTTCTTC. Residues: CASSFGGQSSYNEQFF.

The gene calls are TRBV28 and TRBJ2-7; TRBD1 matches 7 bases. The V segment lost 5 bases and the J segment 6 bases; nucleotides outside the gene matches: 10. Germline V CDR1 and CDR2: MDHEN, SYDVKM. CDR3 size: 14 residues. The chain's CDR3 is CASSPGTVGSEQYF. In DNA, the CDR3 is TGTGCCAGCAGTCCCGGGACAGTGGGAAGCGAGCAGTACTTC.

The genes are TRBV11-2 and TRBJ2-1; D unclear. The germline V gene encodes CDR1 SGHAT and CDR2 FQNNGV. V was cut by 2 bases and J by 0 bases, with 8 bases left in between. This CDR3 is built from 15 residues. CDR3 residues: CASSLSESSYNEQFF. The DNA of the CDR3 is TGTGCCAGCAGCTTAAGTGAGAGCTCCTACAATGAGCAGTTCTTC.

The chain has TRBV6-1 and TRBJ1-1; 9 bases are a match to TRBD1. CDR1 is MNHNS, CDR2 SASEGT, per germline. V shed 1 base and J 0 bases; nucleotides not matched to a gene: 6. The CDR3 totals 17 residues. The CDR3 coding sequence is TGTGCCAGCAGTGAAGGAGGGGGACAGGGAATGAACACTGAAGCTTTCTTT. Translated: CASSEGGGQGMNTEAFF.

This clone has just a few counts. The rearrangement uses TRBV4-1 and TRBJ1-1, with no clear D. Germline CDR1 reads MGHRA; CDR2 reads YSYEKL. The CDR3 covers 14 residues. The V and J ends lost 6 bases and 6 bases respectively, with 17 bases between them. In nucleotides, the CDR3 is TGCGCCAGCAGAATAGATATGGAGTCGTCTGAAGCTTTCTTT. Its translation is CASRIDMESSEAFF.

This chain uses TRBV6-2 or TRBV6-3 with TRBJ2-7, with a possible D match to TRBD2 (5 bases). The CDR3 runs 12 residues. Germline V gene lookup returns CDR1 MNHEY and CDR2 SVGEGT. V gave up 4 bases and J gave up 6 bases, with 10 bases separating them. CDR3 in DNA: TGTGCCAGCAGTTCTCTCGCGGGCGAGCAGTACTTC. It codes for CASSSLAGEQYF.

The V and J genes are TRBV24-1 and TRBJ1-1; unclear D gene. Trimming left V 3 bases short and J 1 base short, with 5 bases between. Germline V gene data show CDR1 as KGHDR and CDR2 as SFDVKD. This CDR3 comprises 13 residues. This chain's CDR3 is CATSDRGNTEAFF. The CDR3 DNA sequence: TGTGCCACCAGTGATCGGGGGAACACTGAAGCTTTCTTT.

The chain combines TRBV28 with TRBJ2-7; 8 nucleotides match TRBD1. Germline trimming cut 5 bases from V and 6 bases from J; bases unmatched to any gene: 9. This CDR3 spans 14 amino acids. Germline CDR1 and CDR2: MDHEN and SYDVKM. In DNA, the CDR3 is TGTGCCAGCAGTCCCCAGTCAGGGGGCGCCGAGCAGTACTTC. Translating it yields CASSPQSGGAEQYF.

The chain couples TRBV27 to TRBJ2-5, with 12 positions matching TRBD2. The CDR3 runs 15 residues. Germline V gene data show CDR1 as MNHEY and CDR2 as SMNVEV (reference sequence). V lost 1 base, J lost 5 bases, and 2 bases stayed unmatched. In DNA, the CDR3 is TGTGCCAGCAGTTTATTGGGGACTAGCGGGGAGACCCAGTACTTC. It codes for CASSLLGTSGETQYF.

The chain uses TRBV3-1 (or the pseudogene TRBV3-2) and TRBJ2-1, with TRBD2 matching over 8 bases. CDR1 is LGHDT and CDR2 is YNNKEL in the germline V gene (reference sequence). The CDR3 covers 15 residues. After removal of 3 bases from V and 4 bases from J, the junction contained 5 bases not matched to a gene. This CDR3 is CASSHSTSGYNEQFF. As DNA, the CDR3 is TGTGCCAGCAGCCATTCCACTAGCGGATACAATGAGCAGTTCTTC.

The chain employs TRBV27 and TRBJ2-7; weak D call: TRBD1 (5 bases). V lost 3 bases and J 3 bases, leaving 9 bases between the germline ends. The CDR3 runs 13 residues. Per germline, CDR1 MNHEY and CDR2 SMNVEV (reference sequence). The DNA of the CDR3 is TGTGCCAGCAGTTTTCAGGGTAGCTACGAGCAGTACTTC. Translating gives CASSFQGSYEQYF.

This chain uses TRBV29-1 with TRBJ1-1; unclear D gene. Germline V gene data show CDR1 as SQVTM and CDR2 as ANQGSEA. The CDR3 spans 14 residues. Trimming took off 0 bases at V and 6 bases at J, with 14 bases between the two ends. CDR3 sequence: CSVEEKGGVAEAFF. The CDR3, as DNA: TGCAGCGTTGAAGAAAAGGGAGGAGTGGCTGAAGCTTTCTTT.

The V and J genes are TRBV6-5 and TRBJ1-3; the D is unclear. The CDR3 length is 13 residues. In germline, CDR1 is MNHEY, CDR2 SVGAGI. Deletions cut 7 bases from V and 1 base from J, with 8 bases between. The CDR3 protein is CASTRGSGNTIYF. Here the CDR3 DNA reads TGTGCCAGCACTCGAGGGTCTGGAAACACCATATATTTT.

V and J are TRBV5-1 and TRBJ1-1; D unclear. The CDR3 sequence is 14 residues long. The germline V and J ends were trimmed by 4 bases and 1 base, with 11 bases remaining between them. CDR1 is SGHRS and CDR2 is YFSETQ in the germline V gene. The CDR3 DNA follows: TGCGCCAGCAGCCCCCAGGCTGAGAACACTGAAGCTTTCTTT. Protein product: CASSPQAENTEAFF.

The V call is TRBV27, the J call TRBJ1-3, with a weak D call TRBD1 (5 bases). Trimming pared 6 bases from V and 0 bases from J, leaving 9 bases between. Germline assignment: CDR1 MNHEY and CDR2 SMNVEV (reference sequence). There are 14 residues in the CDR3. In DNA form, the CDR3 reads TGTGCCAGCAGCACCAGGGCCTCTGGAAACACCATATATTTT. It encodes CASSTRASGNTIYF.

The V call is TRBV7-9, the J call TRBJ1-1; the D is unclear. From germline, CDR1 is SEHNR and CDR2 FQNEAQ (reference sequence). The CDR3 runs 13 residues. V dropped 2 bases and J dropped 11 bases, with 15 bases sitting between them. CDR3 residues: CASSLSVGGSAFF. CDR3 sequence (DNA): TGTGCCAGCAGCTTATCGGTGGGAGGGTCGGCTTTCTTT.

This sequence joins TRBV7-2 and TRBJ2-5; no clear D. Germline V gives CDR1 SGHTA, CDR2 FQGNSA. The CDR3 has 15 residues. The germline V and J ends were trimmed by 1 base and 2 bases, with 11 bases remaining between them. The CDR3 sequence: CASSLGIQPQETQYF. CDR3 in DNA: TGTGCCAGCAGCTTAGGAATACAGCCTCAAGAGACCCAGTACTTC.

As concerns this clone: Other DNA variants within this sample encode the same CDR3. The J gene is TRBJ1-1, the V gene TRBV5-1; the D is unclear. The CDR3 is 14 residues long. The germline V and J ends were trimmed by 0 bases and 0 bases, with 6 bases remaining between them. Germline V lookup: CDR1 SGHRS, CDR2 YFSETQ. The CDR3 loop is CASSLGSVNTEAFF. CDR3 DNA: TGCGCCAGCAGCTTGGGCAGCGTGAACACTGAAGCTTTCTTT.

This clone appeared once. The chain couples TRBV5-1 to TRBJ2-3, with a weak D call TRBD2 (6 bases). Germline V gene data show CDR1 as SGHRS and CDR2 as YFSETQ. The CDR3 has 15 residues. Trimming pared 0 bases from V and 2 bases from J, leaving 10 bases between. This chain's CDR3 is CASSLGLVFTDTQYF. The CDR3 nucleotides read TGCGCCAGCAGCTTGGGACTAGTATTCACAGATACGCAGTATTTT.

A single count supports this clone. V usage is TRBV11-3 and J usage is TRBJ2-7; tentative D call: TRBD2 (5 bases). Trimming shortened V by 6 bases and J by 6 bases, and 15 bases separated the two germline ends. Germline CDR1 reads SGHNT; CDR2 reads YENEEA. CDR3 length: 13 residues. The DNA for the CDR3 is TGTGCCAGCAGTTCGGGATATCCCTCCGAGCAGTACTTC. Translating gives CASSSGYPSEQYF.

The genes are TRBV7-9 and TRBJ2-2; D unclear. Germline V gene lookup returns CDR1 SEHNR and CDR2 FQNEAQ (reference sequence). V shed 6 bases and J shed 3 bases, with 11 bases lying between them. This CDR3 comprises 14 residues. This CDR3 reads CASSQAGYTGELFF. The CDR3 DNA reads TGTGCCAGCAGTCAGGCAGGATACACCGGGGAGCTGTTTTTT.

V usage is TRBV4-3 and J usage is TRBJ2-7; possible D gene TRBD1, 6 bases. The CDR3 totals 15 residues. Between the trimmed V and J ends, which lost 0 bases and 0 bases, there was a span of 9 bases. Germline V gene lookup returns CDR1 LGHNA and CDR2 YSLEER. CDR3 sequence (DNA): TGCGCCAGCAGCCAAGATTACAGGGACTCCTACGAGCAGTACTTC. Translation gives CASSQDYRDSYEQYF.

The chain links TRBV4-1 to TRBJ1-1, with D possibly TRBD1 on 5 matching bases. Germline assignment: CDR1 MGHRA and CDR2 YSYEKL. Trimming stripped 1 base from V and 0 bases from J, with 9 bases between. The CDR3 sequence is 15 residues long. CDR3: CASSQAHRMNTEAFF. CDR3 bases: TGCGCCAGCAGCCAAGCCCACAGGATGAACACTGAAGCTTTCTTT.

Only one count was recorded for this clone. The rearrangement links TRBV5-5 to TRBJ1-5; 9 bases line up with TRBD1. The trim removed 1 base at V and 3 bases at J, leaving 11 bases unmatched. Germline CDR1 is SGHKS and CDR2 is YYEKEE (reference sequence). The CDR3 has 18 amino acids. The CDR3 loop is CASSLRGGDRANNQPQHF. CDR3 in DNA: TGTGCCAGCAGCTTGAGGGGTGGGGACAGGGCTAACAATCAGCCCCAGCATTTT.

The chain uses TRBV29-1 and TRBJ1-2; weak D call: TRBD1 (6 bases). V was clipped by 2 bases and J by 4 bases, with 14 bases between them. CDR3 length: 14 amino acids. Germline V gene lookup returns CDR1 SQVTM and CDR2 ANQGSEA. The CDR3 is CSVERPGGFYGYTF. In DNA form, the CDR3 reads TGCAGCGTTGAAAGGCCGGGGGGCTTCTATGGCTACACCTTC.

V is TRBV28 and J is TRBJ2-4; TRBD1 is a possible D gene (5 bases). Trimming cost V 5 bases and J 0 bases, with 14 bases left between them. The CDR3 runs 16 residues. Germline CDR1 and CDR2: MDHEN and SYDVKM. In DNA, the CDR3 is TGTGCCAGCAGTAAAGGGGATCTCCTAGCCAAAAACATTCAGTACTTC. This codes for CASSKGDLLAKNIQYF.

The J gene is TRBJ2-7, the V gene TRBV6-4, with a tentative D call TRBD1 (6 bases). CDR1 and CDR2 from the germline V gene are MRHNA and SNTAGT. The CDR3 length is 16 residues. V lost 7 bases and J 6 bases, leaving 25 bases between the germline ends. The CDR3 DNA sequence: TGTGCCAGCACCTACTTTTTACTGGGCCCAGGGGCCGAGCAGTACTTC. Translated, it gives CASTYFLLGPGAEQYF.